This T cell receptor (beta chain) was captured by sequencing in a study of T cell changes during pregnancy in multiple sclerosis. TCRdb's table, derived via immunoSEQ multiplex PCR, lists solely in-frame clones and lacks some. The data show 70,000 to 85,000 clones, with 92% seen just once and over 1.1% held by the top ten. The CDR3 sequence is 16 residues long. Trimming cost V 5 bases and J 1 base, with 17 bases left between them. Germline V gives CDR1 SGHAT, CDR2 FQNNGV. This chain links TRBV11-2 with TRBJ1-1, with D perhaps matching TRBD1 (5 bases). The TCR comes from a female donor with multiple sclerosis, enrolled in a pregnancy study. Sequenced material: peripheral blood, taken before pregnancy. CDR3 sequence: CASSPSGRAGNTEAFF. In DNA, the CDR3 is TGTGCCAGCAGCCCTTCCGGCAGGGCTGGGAACACTGAAGCTTTCTTT.